This entry lists 14 T cell receptor beta chains sequenced from one sample in a study of glioma-infiltrating T cells. TCR alpha and beta CDR3 regions were amplified from RNA using iRepertoire nested multiplex PCR. A single record per CDR3 protein comes from TCRdb applying MiXCR to the multiplex PCR reads. The sample has about 380,000 distinct CDR3 sequences; 41% are singletons. Sequencing used glioma tissue, nonneoplastic brain tissue, or PBMCs (not recorded which). The receptors stem from a human donor with low-grade glioma or glioblastoma, undergoing nonglioma brain surgery, or in good health (not recorded which).

Concerning this clonotype: A read error is possible here, since a much larger clone lies one base away. The rearrangement uses TRBV6-1 and TRBJ2-2, with 10 bases that match TRBD1. This CDR3 is 17 amino acids long. V shed 5 bases, J shed 4 bases, and the junction held 10 bases outside the gene matches. Germline V lookup: CDR1 MNHNS, CDR2 SASEGT. The CDR3 region is CASSRIPGQGSTGELFF. CDR3 coding DNA: TGTGCCAGCAGTAGGATTCCGGGACAGGGGAGCACCGGGGAGCTGTTTTTT.

On this clonotype: A much larger clone sits a single nucleotide away, making a read error possible. The J gene is TRBJ1-2, the V gene TRBV6-1, with 8 bases fitting TRBD1. CDR3 length: 15 residues. Per germline, CDR1 MNHNS and CDR2 SASEGT. The junction had 11 bases not matched to a gene; V was cut back by 5 bases and J by 6 bases. CDR3 DNA: TGTGCCAGCAGTAATTACCTGGGACAGGATAATGGCTACACCTTC. It codes for CASSNYLGQDNGYTF.

About this clonotype: Its ends do not fully match the called genes, so a read error is possible. The CDR3 protein is CASSLPSSVSLETQYF. DNA for the CDR3: TGTGCCAGCAGTCTGCCCAGTAGCGTGAGTTTAGAGACTCAGTACTTC. The chain carries TRBV28 and TRBJ2-5; TRBD2 is a possible D gene (5 bases). The germline gives CDR1 MDHEN, CDR2 SYDVKM. This CDR3 has 16 residues.

For this clonotype: A read error may be the cause here, since a much bigger clone is one base away. The genes are TRBV6-1 and TRBJ2-7; D is unresolved. Trimming left V 7 bases short and J 2 bases short, with 9 bases between. CDR1 and CDR2 (germline): MNHNS, SASEGT. CDR3 length: 12 residues. CDR3 sequence (DNA): TGTGCCAGCACAGACCAAACCTACGAGCAGTACTTC. It encodes CASTDQTYEQYF.

The chain has TRBV27 and TRBJ2-7; 10 bases are shared with TRBD2. With V trimmed by 6 bases and J by 3 bases, 11 bases remained unmatched. This CDR3 contains 16 residues. CDR1 is MNHEY, CDR2 SMNVEV, per germline (reference sequence). The CDR3 DNA is TGTGCCAGCAGCAGTAGCGGGAGGCCCCTACTCTACGAGCAGTACTTC. Translated: CASSSSGRPLLYEQYF.

This clonotype was counted only a few times. The rearrangement uses TRBV10-3 and TRBJ1-1; 7 bases fit TRBD1. The trim removed 4 bases at V and 4 bases at J, leaving 6 bases unmatched. The CDR3 loop spans 14 amino acids. Per the germline V gene, CDR1 is ENHRY and CDR2 is SYGVKD. The CDR3 region has the DNA TGTGCCATCAGTGGGACGACAGGGACCACTGAAGCTTTCTTT. Its translation: CAISGTTGTTEAFF.

This clonotype was seen many times. This chain uses TRBV28 with TRBJ1-5, with D maybe TRBD1 (6 bases). Trimming removed 7 bases from V and 7 bases from J, with 17 bases in between. In germline, CDR1 is MDHEN, CDR2 SYDVKM. This CDR3 contains 14 residues. The CDR3 DNA sequence: TGTGCCAGCACTCAAGGCGGGGGCTGGCAGCCCCAGCATTTT. Translation: CASTQGGGWQPQHF.

This clonotype was seen at least ten times. This rearrangement joins TRBV28 to TRBJ1-1; D not certain. V shed 6 bases and J shed 5 bases, with 16 bases lying between them. The germline V gene has CDR1 MDHEN and CDR2 SYDVKM. The CDR3 is 14 residues long. The CDR3 region is CASRSAGVQTEAFF. The CDR3 DNA reads as TGTGCCAGCAGATCTGCCGGAGTACAGACTGAAGCTTTCTTT.

The chain combines TRBV20-1 with TRBJ2-7; D may be TRBD2 (5 bases). CDR1 is DFQATT, CDR2 SNEGSKA, per germline (reference sequence). CDR3 length: 13 residues. Trimming stripped 2 bases from V and 2 bases from J, with 10 bases between. CDR3 in amino acids: CSARRGFTYEQYF. As DNA, the CDR3 is TGCAGTGCTAGACGAGGGTTCACCTACGAGCAGTACTTC.

This chain links TRBV2 with TRBJ1-1, with no clear D. Germline V gene sequence: CDR1 SNHLY, CDR2 FYNNEI. The V gene lost 5 bases and the J gene lost 4 bases, with 14 bases spanning the gap. CDR3 size: 14 residues. As DNA, the CDR3 is TGTGCCAGCAGTTCGAGACTAATGGGCACTGAAGCTTTCTTT. Its protein product is CASSSRLMGTEAFF.

About this clonotype itself: A much larger clone lies a single base off, so this may be a read error. The rearrangement links TRBV28 to TRBJ2-7; D uncertain. V was clipped by 2 bases and J by 6 bases, with 14 bases between them. CDR3 size: 14 residues. Germline assignment: CDR1 MDHEN and CDR2 SYDVKM. As DNA, the CDR3 is TGTGCCAGCAGTTTACTAGGGATCCCCTCCGAGCAGTACGTC. Translating gives CASSLLGIPSEQYV.

The chain carries TRBV19 and TRBJ1-1, with 9 nucleotides matching TRBD1. Trimming removed 8 bases from V and 5 bases from J; junction bases left unmatched: 12. Germline V gene lookup returns CDR1 LNHDA and CDR2 SQIVND (reference sequence). The CDR3 runs 15 residues. CDR3 in amino acids: CASRLGDRALTEAFF. The DNA of the CDR3 is TGTGCCAGTCGCTTGGGGGACAGGGCCCTAACTGAAGCTTTCTTT.

Comments on this clonotype: A much larger clone lies one base from this, so it may be a read error. The chain has TRBV20-1 and TRBJ2-1; D is undetermined. Germline loops: CDR1 DFQATT, CDR2 SNEGSKA (reference sequence). This CDR3 has 11 amino acids. As DNA, the CDR3 is TGCAGTGCCTCCGAGTACAATGAGCAGCTCTTC. Translating gives CSASEYNEQLF.

This clonotype was counted only a few times. This sequence joins TRBV20-1 and TRBJ2-7; 11 bases align to TRBD2. Germline V gene data show CDR1 as DFQATT and CDR2 as SNEGSKA (reference sequence). The CDR3 covers 14 residues. V trimming: 6 bases; J trimming: 3 bases; junction bases outside the gene matches: 7. CDR3: CSARGLAGGYEQYF. In DNA, the CDR3 is TGCAGTGCCCGAGGGCTAGCGGGAGGCTACGAGCAGTACTTC.